The rows below give T cell receptor beta chains drawn from one sample of a study of T cells in Graves' hyperthyroidism and ophthalmopathy. TCRdb re-analysed the multiplex PCR reads in MiXCR, keeping a single row per CDR3 protein. The sample yields about 700,000 distinct CDR3 sequences, 40% to 55% seen once. Sequenced: peripheral blood or thyroid tissue (not recorded which). These receptors were obtained from an adult man with Graves' disease, either hyperthyroidism or ophthalmopathy (not recorded which). CDR3s include the opening cysteine and the closing phenylalanine or tryptophan. A D gene is named only where the DNA matches it firmly. A clone size is listed for some rows: how often the clone was seen (once, few, many), or a class if it is expanded.

D: TRBD1; V: TRBV19; J: TRBJ1-2; size: many; CDR3: CASNEGQGDGYTF; DNA: TGTGCCAGTAACGAGGGGCAGGGGGACGGCTACACCTTC
D: .; V: TRBV11-2; J: TRBJ1-1; size: .; CDR3: CASSSRLINTEAFF; DNA: TGTGCCAGCAGTAGCAGATTGATAAACACTGAAGCTTTCTTT
D: .; V: TRBV7-8; J: TRBJ1-1; size: few; CDR3: CASSLFRTEAFF; DNA: TGTGCCAGCAGTTTATTCAGGACTGAAGCTTTCTTT
D: .; V: TRBV7-2; J: TRBJ1-3; size: .; CDR3: CASSLYGTENSGNTIYF; DNA: TGTGCCAGCAGCTTGTATGGGACGGAAAACTCTGGAAACACCATATATTTT
D: .; V: TRBV7-9; J: TRBJ1-3; size: many; CDR3: CASSSSWESTIYF; DNA: TGTGCCAGCAGCTCATCGTGGGAGTCCACCATATATTTT
D: .; V: TRBV20-1; J: TRBJ1-4; size: .; CDR3: CSARIGPNEKLFF; DNA: TGCAGTGCGAGAATTGGACCTAATGAAAAACTGTTTTTT
D: .; V: TRBV20-1; J: TRBJ1-5; size: many; CDR3: CSARDSNSNQPQHF; DNA: TGCAGTGCTCGCGACAGTAATAGCAATCAGCCCCAGCATTTT
D: .; V: TRBV12-5; J: TRBJ1-1; size: .; CDR3: CASGLGGLRAEAFF; DNA: TGTGCTAGTGGTTTGGGGGGCCTTAGGGCTGAAGCTTTCTTT
D: TRBD2; V: TRBV7-2; J: TRBJ2-5; size: few; CDR3: CASSWGLAGSETQYF; DNA: TGTGCCAGCAGCTGGGGACTAGCGGGATCGGAGACCCAGTACTTC
D: .; V: TRBV10-3; J: TRBJ2-2; size: once; CDR3: CAISDSGGELFF; DNA: TGTGCCATCAGTGATTCGGGTGGGGAGCTGTTTTTT
D: .; V: TRBV7-9; J: TRBJ1-6; size: many; CDR3: CASSLEGQFSSPLHF; DNA: TGTGCCAGCAGCTTAGAGGGGCAGTTTAGTTCACCCCTCCACTTT
D: TRBD1; V: TRBV29-1; J: TRBJ1-1; size: .; CDR3: CSDGQGLNTEAFF; DNA: TGCAGCGATGGACAGGGATTGAACACTGAAGCTTTCTTT
D: .; V: TRBV11-3; J: TRBJ2-7; size: .; CDR3: CASSQAARNYEQYF; DNA: TGTGCCAGCAGCCAAGCGGCCAGGAACTACGAGCAGTACTTC
D: .; V: TRBV29-1; J: TRBJ1-1; size: many; CDR3: CSVLGAFF; DNA: TGCAGCGTCTTGGGAGCTTTCTTT
D: .; V: TRBV7-9; J: TRBJ1-5; size: once; CDR3: CASSTAGGKGQPQHF; DNA: TGTGCCAGCAGCACTGCGGGGGGGAAAGGTCAGCCCCAGCATTTT
D: TRBD1; V: TRBV15; J: TRBJ1-1; size: once; CDR3: CATSTGQGHTKAFF; DNA: TGTGCCACCAGCACCGGACAGGGGCACACTAAAGCCTTCTTT
D: .; V: TRBV29-1; J: TRBJ1-2; size: .; CDR3: CSVGDGDNGYTF; DNA: TGCAGCGTTGGGGACGGGGACAATGGCTACACCTTC
D: TRBD2; V: TRBV20-1; J: TRBJ2-5; size: .; CDR3: CSALLTSGGPEAQYF; DNA: TGCAGTGCCTTACTCACTAGCGGGGGGCCAGAGGCCCAGTACTTC
D: TRBD1; V: TRBV7-9; J: TRBJ1-1; size: .; CDR3: CASSTQQGGAFF; DNA: TGTGCCAGCAGCACACAACAGGGGGGCGCTTTCTTT
D: .; V: TRBV20-1; J: TRBJ1-3; size: .; CDR3: CSARVGGRTGNTIYF; DNA: TGCAGTGCTAGAGTAGGGGGAAGAACTGGAAACACCATATATTTT
D: .; V: TRBV5-1; J: TRBJ1-1; size: .; CDR3: CASSPDSWRGTEAFF; DNA: TGCGCCAGCAGCCCGGACTCCTGGAGAGGCACTGAAGCTTTCTTT
D: TRBD1; V: TRBV19; J: TRBJ1-2; size: few; CDR3: CASRITGGDGYTF; DNA: TGTGCCAGTAGGATAACAGGGGGCGATGGCTACACCTTC
D: TRBD1; V: TRBV2; J: TRBJ1-2; size: .; CDR3: CASTRTGTGYTF; DNA: TGTGCCAGCACTCGGACAGGGACCGGCTACACCTTC
D: .; V: TRBV5-1; J: TRBJ1-2; size: .; CDR3: CASSPLDRPGNGYTF; DNA: TGTGCCAGCAGCCCACTAGATCGGCCAGGGAATGGCTACACCTTC
D: .; V: TRBV7-2; J: TRBJ2-2; size: .; CDR3: CASSYTGTLNTGELFF; DNA: TGTGCCAGCAGTTACACCGGGACACTGAACACCGGGGAGCTGTTTTTT
D: TRBD2; V: TRBV6-5; J: TRBJ2-5; size: few; CDR3: CASSYPSGAGGVIQYF; DNA: TGTGCCAGCAGTTACCCTTCTGGGGCGGGAGGAGTAATCCAGTACTTC
D: .; V: TRBV20-1; J: TRBJ1-2; size: many; CDR3: CSASIPGSAYGYTF; DNA: TGCAGTGCTAGTATTCCAGGGTCTGCCTATGGCTACACCTTC
D: .; V: TRBV2; J: TRBJ2-2; size: few; CDR3: CASTSQANTGELFF; DNA: TGTGCCAGCACCAGTCAGGCAAACACCGGGGAGCTGTTTTTT
D: TRBD2; V: TRBV20-1; J: TRBJ2-7; size: .; CDR3: CSASVVAGVSYEQYF; DNA: TGCAGTGCTAGTGTGGTAGCGGGGGTATCCTACGAGCAGTACTTC
D: .; V: TRBV30; J: TRBJ1-6; size: .; CDR3: CAWSGGRSSPLHF; DNA: TGTGCCTGGAGTGGCGGGAGATCTTCACCCCTCCACTTT
D: TRBD2; V: TRBV11-1; J: TRBJ2-3; size: few; CDR3: CASSLPAAGSTDTQYF; DNA: TGTGCCAGCAGCTTACCGGCAGCGGGGAGCACAGATACGCAGTATTTT
D: TRBD1; V: TRBV6-6; J: TRBJ2-5; size: .; CDR3: CASRVAGGSQETQYF; DNA: TGTGCGTCAAGGGTGGCAGGGGGCAGCCAAGAGACCCAGTACTTC
D: .; V: TRBV2; J: TRBJ1-2; size: .; CDR3: CASVQEDVNYGYTF; DNA: TGTGCCAGCGTTCAGGAGGATGTTAACTATGGCTACACCTTC
D: .; V: TRBV12-3/TRBV12-4; J: TRBJ1-3; size: .; CDR3: CASRTIASGNTIYF; DNA: TGTGCCAGCAGGACCATTGCCTCTGGAAACACCATATATTTT
D: .; V: TRBV5-1; J: TRBJ1-6; size: .; CDR3: CASSPRDSSNSPLHF; DNA: TGCGCCAGCAGCCCCAGGGATTCGAGTAATTCACCCCTCCACTTT
D: .; V: TRBV9; J: TRBJ1-5; size: .; CDR3: CASSAGLDGGHQPQHF; DNA: TGTGCCAGCAGCGCAGGTTTGGACGGCGGGCATCAGCCCCAGCATTTT
D: .; V: TRBV10-2; J: TRBJ2-7; size: .; CDR3: CASSENSTPDEQYF; DNA: TGCGCCAGCAGTGAAAATAGTACCCCCGACGAGCAGTACTTC
D: .; V: TRBV4-1; J: TRBJ1-6; size: few; CDR3: CASSQEHMLAPLHF; DNA: TGCGCCAGCAGCCAAGAACACATGCTGGCACCCCTCCACTTT